Below, one T cell receptor (beta chain) is given with its context. The repertoire was sequenced with immunoSEQ multiplex PCR; TCRdb's copy has only in-frame clones and lacks some. The sample carries more than 85,000 clones, roughly 79% recorded once. This sample is drawn from a study of blood T cell repertoires in COVID-19. Germline assignment: CDR1 MNHEY and CDR2 SVGAGI. The ends were cut back, 7 bases at V and 1 base at J, with 14 bases in the middle. This CDR3 has 15 residues. What was sequenced was peripheral blood. The sequence derives from a woman in her sixties or seventies with acute or convalescent COVID-19. The V and J genes are TRBV6-5 and TRBJ1-5; D gene unclear. For the CDR3, the DNA is TGTGCCAGCATCTTGATTTGGGAGAGCAATCAGCCCCAGCATTTT. This codes for CASILIWESNQPQHF.